These 30 T cell receptor beta chains share one sample of origin, sequenced in a study of cytomegalovirus exposure and HLA in healthy donors. The PCR contained 60 Vbeta and 13 Jbeta primers. Here immunoSEQ multiplex PCR was the method, and the copy in TCRdb shows in-frame clones only, minus some. The sample yields about 32,000 clones, 80% to 90% seen once. Specimen: PBMCs. Source of these receptors: a woman under 30 in good health and CMV-seronegative.

This chain connects TRBV27 to TRBJ1-1; TRBD1 aligns across 7 bases. Trimming removed 1 base from V and 8 bases from J; junction bases left unmatched: 4. The germline V gene has CDR1 MNHEY and CDR2 SMNVEV (reference sequence). The CDR3 totals 13 residues. As DNA, the CDR3 is TGTGCCAGCAGTTTATGGGTGGGACAGGAAGCTTTCTTT. It codes for CASSLWVGQEAFF.

The chain employs TRBV4-3 and TRBJ1-2; D gene unclear. The CDR3 runs to 14 residues. Trimming stripped 2 bases from V and 2 bases from J, with 9 bases between. The germline V gene has CDR1 LGHNA and CDR2 YSLEER. This CDR3 is CASSQYSGNYGYTF. In DNA form, the CDR3 reads TGCGCCAGCAGCCAATACTCAGGCAACTATGGCTACACCTTC.

The chain uses TRBV2 and TRBJ1-4, with D maybe TRBD1 (6 bases). V gave up 5 bases and J gave up 8 bases, with 12 bases separating them. The CDR3 runs 13 residues. Germline CDR1 and CDR2: SNHLY and FYNNEI. CDR3 region: CASSTQGWEKLFF. The CDR3 DNA sequence: TGTGCCAGCAGTACACAGGGTTGGGAAAAACTGTTTTTT.

This chain uses TRBV4-1 with TRBJ2-7; 8 nucleotides line up with TRBD1. V lost 0 bases and J lost 7; bases outside the gene matches: 8. This CDR3 is 15 amino acids long. Germline V CDR1 and CDR2: MGHRA, YSYEKL. The CDR3 region is CASSQEGQAVGEQYF. CDR3 nucleotides: TGCGCCAGCAGCCAAGAGGGACAGGCAGTTGGGGAGCAGTACTTC.

This clone showed up just a few times. J is TRBJ1-1 and V is TRBV7-9, with 8 bases matching TRBD1. The trim removed 4 bases at V and 7 bases at J, leaving 17 bases unmatched. The CDR3 totals 17 residues. Germline V gives CDR1 SEHNR, CDR2 FQNEAQ (reference sequence). In DNA form, the CDR3 reads TGTGCCAGCAGCTCGACCGACACAGGGGGGCGCTTCTTTGAAGCTTTCTTT. Its protein product is CASSSTDTGGRFFEAFF.

The V gene is TRBV5-1, the J gene TRBJ1-1; D possibly corresponds to TRBD1 (5 bases). Germline assignment: CDR1 SGHRS and CDR2 YFSETQ. This CDR3 spans 14 amino acids. V was pared by 2 bases and J by 4 bases, with 12 bases between. CDR3 DNA: TGCGCCAGCAGCTTTATGCAGGGTGGCACTGAAGCTTTCTTT. Translating it yields CASSFMQGGTEAFF.

This chain joins TRBV6-5 and TRBJ2-2; D gene uncertain. CDR1 MNHEY and CDR2 SVGAGI come from the germline V gene. V was pared by 3 bases and J by 0 bases, with 11 bases between. The CDR3 runs 16 residues. The CDR3 DNA reads as TGTGCCAGCAGTTATCTGAGCACCTCGAACACCGGGGAGCTGTTTTTT. Residues: CASSYLSTSNTGELFF.

V usage is TRBV19 and J usage is TRBJ2-2; D might be TRBD2 (6 bases). The CDR3 covers 11 residues. CDR1 is LNHDA and CDR2 is SQIVND in the germline V gene (reference sequence). V was clipped by 8 bases and J by 10 bases, with 11 bases between them. CDR3 residues: CASLGGVELFF. CDR3 in DNA: TGTGCCAGTTTGGGGGGTGTGGAGCTGTTTTTT.

This clone turned up a few times. This sequence joins TRBV11-2 and TRBJ2-5, with 9 bases matching TRBD2. CDR3 length equals 16 residues. V was clipped by 2 bases and J by 4 bases; unmatched bases: 8. CDR1 and CDR2 (germline): SGHAT, FQNNGV. CDR3 residues: CASSLRSSGGTETQYF. In DNA, the CDR3 is TGTGCCAGCAGCTTACGCAGTAGCGGGGGCACAGAGACCCAGTACTTC.

This sequence joins TRBV7-9 and TRBJ1-4, with unresolved D. The CDR3 consists of 14 residues. Germline V gives CDR1 SEHNR, CDR2 FQNEAQ (reference sequence). Trimming stripped 3 bases from V and 3 bases from J, with 8 bases between. The DNA of the CDR3 is TGTGCCAGCAGCTTCGCTCGGGCTAATGAAAAACTGTTTTTT. Protein sequence: CASSFARANEKLFF.

The rearrangement uses TRBV5-1 and TRBJ2-5; 9 nucleotides agree with TRBD1. Germline V gene sequence: CDR1 SGHRS, CDR2 YFSETQ. V lost 6 bases to trimming and J lost 2 bases; unmatched junction nucleotides: 2. This CDR3 comprises 13 residues. The CDR3 sequence: CASTGTGQETQYF. CDR3 DNA: TGCGCCAGCACTGGGACAGGGCAAGAGACCCAGTACTTC. Based on the CDR3 plus reference TRBV5-1 and TRBJ2-5, the full variable domain is KAGVTQTPRYLIKTRGQQVTLSCSPISGHRSVSWYQQTPGQGLQFLFEYFSETQRNKGNFPGRFSGRQFSNSRSEMNVSTLELGDSALYLCASTGTGQETQYFGPGTRLLVL.

This sequence joins TRBV6-5 and TRBJ1-2; 10 bases map to TRBD1. Germline V gene sequence: CDR1 MNHEY, CDR2 SVGAGI. The CDR3 extends over 12 amino acids. Trimming took 6 bases from V and 8 from J; bases not matched to a gene: 3. CDR3 sequence reads: CASREGQGGYTF. The CDR3 region has the DNA TGTGCCAGCAGGGAGGGACAGGGGGGCTACACCTTC.

The rearrangement links TRBV7-6 to TRBJ1-3; 7 bases are a match to TRBD1. CDR1 is SGHVS and CDR2 is FNYEAQ in the germline V gene. Trimming cost V 2 bases and J 0 bases; bases outside gene matches: 10. CDR3 length: 18 residues. CDR3 DNA sequence: TGTGCCAGCAGCTTACATTGGGGGACAGCTTACTCTGGAAACACCATATATTTT. Amino acid sequence: CASSLHWGTAYSGNTIYF. Together with reference TRBV7-6 and TRBJ1-3, the CDR3 gives the full variable domain: GAGVSQSPRYKVTKRGQDVALRCDPISGHVSLYWYRQALGQGPEFLTYFNYEAQQDKSGLPNDRFSAERPEGSISTLTIQRTEQRDSAMYRCASSLHWGTAYSGNTIYFGEGSWLTVV.

This chain joins TRBV5-1 and TRBJ2-7, with TRBD2 matching over 12 bases. In germline, CDR1 is SGHRS, CDR2 YFSETQ. The length of the CDR3 is 14 residues. After removal of 4 bases from V and 4 bases from J, the junction contained 3 bases not matched to a gene. The CDR3 sequence: CASSVTSGSYEQYF. CDR3 sequence (DNA): TGCGCCAGCAGCGTGACTAGCGGGAGTTACGAGCAGTACTTC.

The chain combines TRBV7-8 with TRBJ2-7; possible D gene TRBD2, 7 bases. The CDR3 totals 14 residues. V was trimmed by 5 bases and J by 4 bases, leaving 15 bases between them. The germline V gene encodes CDR1 SGHVS and CDR2 FQNEAQ. The CDR3 DNA reads as TGTGCCAGCAGCCGGGGGGCGACTGGATACGAGCAGTACTTC. Residues: CASSRGATGYEQYF.

This chain uses TRBV5-6 with TRBJ2-2, with 13 bases fitting TRBD2. The germline gives CDR1 SGHDT, CDR2 YYEEEE. The CDR3 runs 17 residues. Trimming took 5 bases from V and 4 from J; bases not matched to a gene: 8. CDR3 sequence: CASSWDGLAGATGELFF. The CDR3 DNA reads TGTGCCAGCAGTTGGGACGGACTAGCGGGAGCCACCGGGGAGCTGTTTTTT.

This clone was seen a few times. The chain uses TRBV4-3 and TRBJ2-6, with D tentatively TRBD1 (6 bases). Germline CDR1 is LGHNA and CDR2 is YSLEER. The CDR3 is 16 amino acids. The V end lost 0 bases, the J end lost 2 bases, and 8 bases lay between the germline ends. The CDR3 here is CASSQDTGTGANVLTF. The CDR3 DNA follows: TGCGCCAGCAGCCAAGATACAGGGACTGGGGCCAACGTCCTGACTTTC.

The rearrangement joins TRBV5-1 to TRBJ2-2; D may be TRBD1 (6 bases). Germline loops: CDR1 SGHRS, CDR2 YFSETQ. V lost 2 bases and J 6 bases, leaving 17 bases between the germline ends. The CDR3 covers 16 residues. The CDR3: CASSLIGSGVPGELFF. Written as DNA, the CDR3 is TGCGCCAGCAGCTTAATTGGTTCAGGGGTCCCCGGGGAGCTGTTTTTT.

The V gene is TRBV9, the J gene TRBJ2-3, with a tentative D call TRBD2 (6 bases). The CDR3 is 15 residues long. V was trimmed by 0 bases and J by 6 bases, leaving 14 bases between them. CDR1 is SGDLS, CDR2 YYNGEE, per germline. The CDR3 bases are TGTGCCAGCAGCGTAGCGGGGGAGGCGGGGGATACGCAGTATTTT. It encodes CASSVAGEAGDTQYF.

The chain uses TRBV19 and TRBJ1-5, with 8 bases that match TRBD1. Germline loops: CDR1 LNHDA, CDR2 SQIVND (reference sequence). There are 14 residues in the CDR3. Trimming at V came to 4 bases and at J to 6 bases, leaving 5 bases not matched to a gene. CDR3: CASSKTGAGQPQHF. The CDR3 nucleotides are TGTGCCAGTAGTAAGACAGGGGCGGGTCAGCCCCAGCATTTT.

This chain joins TRBV6-5 and TRBJ2-7, with D possibly being TRBD2 (6 bases). CDR3 length: 15 residues. V lost 6 bases and J lost 1, with 16 bases in between. Looked up from germline, CDR1 is MNHEY and CDR2 is SVGAGI. This CDR3 is CASSPTRDSSYEQYF. The CDR3 DNA sequence: TGTGCCAGCAGCCCCACCCGGGACTCGTCCTACGAGCAGTACTTC.

This rearrangement joins TRBV7-2 to TRBJ1-5, with D possibly matching TRBD1 (6 bases). CDR1 is SGHTA, CDR2 FQGNSA, per germline. V was cut by 7 bases and J by 0 bases, with 13 bases left in between. The CDR3 runs to 15 residues. The CDR3 spells CASTKTGLSNQPQHF. The CDR3 nucleotides are TGTGCCAGCACCAAGACAGGTCTTAGCAATCAGCCCCAGCATTTT.

The chain employs TRBV25-1 and TRBJ1-1; D may be TRBD1 (5 bases). The V and J ends lost 2 bases and 1 base respectively, with 20 bases between them. This CDR3 has 18 amino acids. CDR1 MGHDK and CDR2 SYGVNS come from the germline V gene. The CDR3 is CASSERGWRVAENTEAFF. In DNA form, the CDR3 reads TGTGCCAGCAGTGAACGGGGGTGGAGGGTAGCAGAGAACACTGAAGCTTTCTTT.

This chain connects TRBV6-5 to TRBJ2-3; TRBD2 agrees at 12 bases. CDR1 is MNHEY, CDR2 SVGAGI, per germline. The CDR3 covers 16 residues. J was trimmed by 0 bases and V by 4 bases; bases with no gene match: 2. As DNA, the CDR3 is TGTGCCAGCAGTTCTCTAGCGGGGGGGAGCACAGATACGCAGTATTTT. Its protein is CASSSLAGGSTDTQYF.

This clone was counted a few times. The chain links TRBV6-5 to TRBJ1-1, with no clear D. Germline values: CDR1 MNHEY, CDR2 SVGAGI. The CDR3 is 14 amino acids. The ends were cut back, 2 bases at V and 2 bases at J, with 9 bases in the middle. DNA of the CDR3: TGTGCCAGCAGTTACACCAAGCCTAACACTGAAGCTTTCTTT. The encoded protein is CASSYTKPNTEAFF.

The chain employs TRBV7-3 and TRBJ2-3; 9 bases line up with TRBD1. The CDR3 is made up of 17 amino acids. Per germline, CDR1 SGHTA and CDR2 FQGTGA. After removal of 2 bases from V and 2 bases from J, the junction contained 8 bases not matched to a gene. The CDR3 coding sequence is TGTGCCAGCAGCTTATTGGGGGACAGGGTGGACACAGATACGCAGTATTTT. Translating it yields CASSLLGDRVDTDTQYF.

A remark on this clone: A read error may produce the germline difference seen at one junction end. CDR3 coding DNA: TGTGCCAGTAGTATAGTCGGGATATCACCCCTCAACTTT. Amino acid sequence: CASSIVGISPLNF. The rearrangement uses TRBV19 and TRBJ1-6; D not certain. The CDR3 runs 13 residues. Per germline, CDR1 LNHDA and CDR2 SQIVND (reference sequence).

This chain links TRBV5-6 with TRBJ2-2; 9 bases map to TRBD1. J was trimmed by 4 bases and V by 4 bases; bases with no gene match: 5. CDR3 length: 15 residues. Germline V CDR1 and CDR2: SGHDT, YYEEEE. CDR3: CASSHDRGTTGELFF. CDR3 DNA sequence: TGTGCCAGCAGCCACGACAGGGGGACCACCGGGGAGCTGTTTTTT. Combining the CDR3 with reference TRBV5-6 and TRBJ2-2 gives the whole variable domain DAGVTQSPTHLIKTRGQQVTLRCSPKSGHDTVSWYQQALGQGPQFIFQYYEEEERQRGNFPDRFSGHQFPNYSSELNVNALLLGDSALYLCASSHDRGTTGELFFGEGSRLTVL.

The V call is TRBV7-9, the J call TRBJ2-5, with D possibly being TRBD2 (5 bases). Judging by the DNA end, TRBJ2-7 fits better; the J call may be wrong. Germline V CDR1 and CDR2: SEHNR, FQNEAQ (reference sequence). This CDR3 contains 14 residues. The CDR3 reads CASSLREPSYEQYF. CDR3 in DNA: TGTGCCAGCAGCTTAAGGGAGCCCTCCTACGAGCAGTACTTC.

This clone has just one count. V and J are TRBV5-1 and TRBJ1-1; D not certain. V was shortened by 1 base and J by 8 bases, with 6 bases between the two germline ends. The CDR3 is made up of 11 amino acids. Germline CDR1 is SGHRS and CDR2 is YFSETQ. The CDR3 nucleotides are TGCGCCAGCAGCTTGACGGGAGAAGCTTTCTTT. Its protein is CASSLTGEAFF.